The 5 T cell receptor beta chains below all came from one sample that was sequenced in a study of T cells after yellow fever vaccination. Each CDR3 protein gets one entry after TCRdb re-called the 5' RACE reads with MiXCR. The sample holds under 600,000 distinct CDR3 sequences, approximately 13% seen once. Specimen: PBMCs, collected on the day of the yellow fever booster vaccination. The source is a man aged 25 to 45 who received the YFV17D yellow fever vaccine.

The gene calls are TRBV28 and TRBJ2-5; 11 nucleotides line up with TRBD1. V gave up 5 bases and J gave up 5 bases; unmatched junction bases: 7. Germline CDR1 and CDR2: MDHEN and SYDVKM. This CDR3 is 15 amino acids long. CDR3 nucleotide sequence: TGTGCCAGCAGTCAACGGGACAGGGGGTTGGAGACCCAGTACTTC. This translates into CASSQRDRGLETQYF.

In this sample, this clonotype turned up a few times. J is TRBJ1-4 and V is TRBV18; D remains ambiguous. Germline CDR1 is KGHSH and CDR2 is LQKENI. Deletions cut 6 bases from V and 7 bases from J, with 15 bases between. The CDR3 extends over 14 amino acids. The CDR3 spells CASSPKRTGEKLFF. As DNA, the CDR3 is TGTGCCAGCTCCCCGAAACGGACGGGTGAAAAACTGTTTTTT.

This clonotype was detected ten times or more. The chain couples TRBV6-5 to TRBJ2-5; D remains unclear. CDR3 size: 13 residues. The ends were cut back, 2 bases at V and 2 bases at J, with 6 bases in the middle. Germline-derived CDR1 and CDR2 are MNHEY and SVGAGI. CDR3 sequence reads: CASSYGGQETQYF. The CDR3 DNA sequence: TGTGCCAGCAGTTACGGTGGACAAGAGACCCAGTACTTC.

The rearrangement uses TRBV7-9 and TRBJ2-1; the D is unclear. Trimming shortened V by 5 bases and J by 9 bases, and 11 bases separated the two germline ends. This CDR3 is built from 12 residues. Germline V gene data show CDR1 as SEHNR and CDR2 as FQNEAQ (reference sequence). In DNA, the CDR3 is TGTGCCAGCAGCCCCGGACCGATTGAGCAGTTCTTC. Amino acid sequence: CASSPGPIEQFF.

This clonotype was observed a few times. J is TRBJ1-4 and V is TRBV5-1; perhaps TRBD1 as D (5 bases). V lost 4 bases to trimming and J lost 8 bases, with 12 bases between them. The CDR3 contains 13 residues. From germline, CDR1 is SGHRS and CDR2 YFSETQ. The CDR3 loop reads CASSGGTGEKLFF. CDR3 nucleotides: TGCGCCAGCAGCGGAGGGACGGGGGAAAAACTGTTTTTT.